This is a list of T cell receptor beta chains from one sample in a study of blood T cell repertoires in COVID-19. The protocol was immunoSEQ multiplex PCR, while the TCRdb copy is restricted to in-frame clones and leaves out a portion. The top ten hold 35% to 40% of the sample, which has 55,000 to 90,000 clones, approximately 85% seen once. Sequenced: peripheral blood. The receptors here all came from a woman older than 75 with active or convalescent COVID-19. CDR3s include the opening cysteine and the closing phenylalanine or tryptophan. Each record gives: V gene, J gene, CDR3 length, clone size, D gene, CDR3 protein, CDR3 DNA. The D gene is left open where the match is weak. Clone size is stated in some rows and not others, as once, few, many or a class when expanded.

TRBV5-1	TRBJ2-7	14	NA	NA	CASSFQQGSYEQYF	TGCGCCAGCAGCTTCCAACAGGGCTCCTACGAGCAGTACTTC
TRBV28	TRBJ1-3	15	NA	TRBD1	CASSLRGQGLNTIYF	TGTGCCAGCAGTTTAAGGGGACAGGGTCTAAACACCATATATTTT
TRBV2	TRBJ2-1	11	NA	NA	CASSTYNEQFF	TGTGCCAGTTCAACATACAATGAGCAGTTCTTC
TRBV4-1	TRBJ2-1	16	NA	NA	CASSQVSGLLVNEQFF	TGCGCCAGCAGCCAAGTTTCCGGGTTATTGGTGAATGAGCAGTTCTTC
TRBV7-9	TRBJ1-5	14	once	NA	CASSFDSSNQPQHF	TGTGCCAGCAGCTTCGACAGCAGCAATCAGCCCCAGCATTTT
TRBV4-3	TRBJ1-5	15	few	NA	CASSQSGGSNQPQHF	TGCGCCAGCAGCCAATCCGGCGGGAGCAATCAGCCCCAGCATTTT
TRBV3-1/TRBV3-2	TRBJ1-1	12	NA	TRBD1	CASSLRGTEAFF	TGTGCCAGCAGCCTCAGGGGGACTGAAGCTTTCTTT
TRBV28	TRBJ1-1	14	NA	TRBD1	CASIRAGGDTEAFF	TGTGCCAGCATTAGGGCAGGGGGCGACACTGAAGCTTTCTTT
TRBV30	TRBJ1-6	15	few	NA	CAWSGRAFYNSPLHF	TGTGCCTGGAGCGGCAGGGCTTTCTATAATTCACCCCTCCACTTT
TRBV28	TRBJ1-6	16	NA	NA	CASRILQGSYNSPLHF	TGTGCCAGCAGAATCCTACAGGGTTCCTATAATTCACCCCTCCACTTT
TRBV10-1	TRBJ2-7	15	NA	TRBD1	CASSESGQGSGEQYF	TGCGCCAGCAGTGAATCCGGACAGGGGTCTGGCGAGCAGTACTTC
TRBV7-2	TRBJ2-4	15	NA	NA	CASSQDRMAKNIQYF	TGTGCCAGCAGCCAAGACAGAATGGCCAAAAACATTCAGTACTTC
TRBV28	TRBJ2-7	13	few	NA	CASSLGLSYEQYF	TGTGCCAGCAGTTTAGGCCTCTCCTACGAGCAGTACTTC
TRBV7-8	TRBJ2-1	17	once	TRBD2	CASSAYPTGTSGGAQFF	TGTGCCAGCAGCGCCTACCCAACCGGGACTAGCGGGGGGGCCCAGTTCTTC
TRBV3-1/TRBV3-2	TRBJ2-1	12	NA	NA	CASSQESDEQFF	TGTGCCAGCAGCCAAGAGTCCGATGAGCAGTTCTTC
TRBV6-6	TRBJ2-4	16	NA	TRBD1	CASTMGTGYIENIQYF	TGTGCCAGCACCATGGGGACAGGGTATATAGAAAACATTCAGTACTTC
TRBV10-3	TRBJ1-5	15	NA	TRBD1	CAISERGQSNQPQHF	TGTGCCATCAGTGAGCGGGGACAGAGCAATCAGCCCCAGCATTTT
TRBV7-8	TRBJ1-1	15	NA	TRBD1	CASSPQGQMNTEAFF	TGTGCCAGCAGCCCGCAGGGACAGATGAACACTGAAGCTTTCTTT
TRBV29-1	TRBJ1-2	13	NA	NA	CSSAEGLNYGYTF	TGCAGCTCCGCGGAGGGCTTGAACTATGGCTACACCTTC
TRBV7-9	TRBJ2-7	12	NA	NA	CASSYGTTVQYF	TGTGCCAGCAGCTACGGGACAACCGTGCAGTACTTC
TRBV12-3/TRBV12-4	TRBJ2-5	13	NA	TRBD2	CASSPSGGETQYF	TGTGCCAGCAGTCCTAGCGGGGGGGAGACCCAGTACTTC
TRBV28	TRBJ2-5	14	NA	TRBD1	CASRPGQGGETQYF	TGTGCCAGCAGACCAGGACAGGGTGGAGAGACCCAGTACTTC
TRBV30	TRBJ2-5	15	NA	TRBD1	CAWRTGQIDKETQYF	TGTGCCTGGAGGACGGGACAGATTGACAAAGAGACCCAGTACTTC
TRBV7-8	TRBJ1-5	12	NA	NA	CASGQTNQPQHF	TGTGCCAGTGGACAGACGAATCAGCCCCAGCATTTT
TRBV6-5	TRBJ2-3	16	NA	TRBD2	CASSYAGLGDTDTQYF	TGTGCCAGCAGTTACGCGGGACTAGGCGACACAGATACGCAGTATTTT
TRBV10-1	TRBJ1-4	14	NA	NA	CACESGATNEKLFF	TGCGCCTGCGAGTCCGGGGCAACTAATGAAAAACTGTTTTTT
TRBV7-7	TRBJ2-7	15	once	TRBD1	CASSRQDRPPYEQYF	TGTGCTAGCAGCCGCCAGGACAGGCCCCCCTACGAGCAGTACTTC
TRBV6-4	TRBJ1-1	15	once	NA	CASSESGQQNTEAFF	TGTGCCAGCAGTGAATCAGGACAGCAGAACACTGAAGCTTTCTTT
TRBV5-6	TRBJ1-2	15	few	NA	CASSLVSRVNYGYTF	TGTGCCAGCAGCTTGGTTAGCAGGGTCAACTATGGCTACACCTTC
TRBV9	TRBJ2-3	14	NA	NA	CASSERTSTDTQYF	TGTGCCAGCAGCGAAAGGACTAGCACAGATACGCAGTATTTT
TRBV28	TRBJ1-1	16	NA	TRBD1	CASREGGTGGRTEAFF	TGTGCCAGCAGAGAGGGCGGGACAGGGGGCCGAACTGAAGCTTTCTTT
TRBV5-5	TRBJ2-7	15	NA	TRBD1	CASRVGQGAVYEQYF	TGTGCCAGCAGAGTGGGACAGGGGGCTGTGTACGAGCAGTACTTC
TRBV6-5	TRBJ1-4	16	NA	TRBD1	CASSYRGQGAGEKLFF	TGTGCCAGCAGTTACAGGGGACAGGGGGCAGGGGAAAAACTGTTTTTT
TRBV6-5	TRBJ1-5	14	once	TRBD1	CASSYGTANQPQHF	TGTGCCAGCAGTTACGGGACAGCAAATCAGCCCCAGCATTTT
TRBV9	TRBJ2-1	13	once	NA	CASSVNSQGEQFF	TGTGCCAGCAGCGTAAATAGTCAGGGTGAGCAGTTCTTC
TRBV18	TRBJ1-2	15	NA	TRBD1	CASSPGLTGTGGYTF	TGTGCCAGCTCACCCGGGTTGACAGGGACGGGGGGCTACACCTTC
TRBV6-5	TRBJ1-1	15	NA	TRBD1	CASSQGQGLSTEAFF	TGTGCCAGCAGTCAGGGACAGGGGTTGAGCACTGAAGCTTTCTTT
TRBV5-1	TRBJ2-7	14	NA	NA	CASSLQVSSYEQYF	TGCGCCAGCAGCTTGCAGGTTTCCTCCTACGAGCAGTACTTC
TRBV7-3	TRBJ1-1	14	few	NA	CASSTPGKPSEAFF	TGTGCCAGCAGCACCCCAGGGAAACCCTCAGAAGCTTTCTTT
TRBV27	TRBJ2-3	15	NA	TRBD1	CASSFGQGGTDTQYF	TGTGCCAGCAGTTTCGGACAGGGGGGCACAGATACGCAGTATTTT
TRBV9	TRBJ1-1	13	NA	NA	CASSVAGDTEAFF	TGTGCCAGCAGCGTAGCGGGGGACACTGAAGCTTTCTTT
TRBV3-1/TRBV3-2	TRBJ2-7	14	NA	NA	CASSQMAGSYEQYF	TGTGCCAGCAGCCAAATGGCAGGGTCCTACGAGCAGTACTTC
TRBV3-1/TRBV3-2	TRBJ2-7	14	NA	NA	CASSFATVRYEQYF	TGTGCCAGCAGCTTTGCGACTGTCCGCTACGAGCAGTACTTC
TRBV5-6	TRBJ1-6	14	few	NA	CASSLVGVDSPLHF	TGTGCCAGCAGCTTGGTAGGGGTTGATTCACCCCTCCACTTT
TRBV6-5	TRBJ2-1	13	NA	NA	CASSYSPRDEQFF	TGTGCCAGCAGTTACTCTCCGCGGGACGAGCAGTTCTTC
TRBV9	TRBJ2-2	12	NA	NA	CASSDLTGELFF	TGTGCCAGCAGCGACTTAACCGGGGAGCTGTTTTTT
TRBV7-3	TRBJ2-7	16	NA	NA	CASGPLGGGFAYEQYF	TGTGCCAGCGGCCCCCTAGGGGGGGGCTTCGCCTACGAGCAGTACTTC
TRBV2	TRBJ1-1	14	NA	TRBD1	CASSEAPGTGEAFF	TGTGCCAGCAGTGAAGCTCCTGGGACAGGGGAAGCTTTCTTT
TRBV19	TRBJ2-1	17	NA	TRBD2	CASSIDRSSGGFNEQFF	TGTGCCAGTAGTATAGATCGGAGTAGCGGGGGATTTAATGAGCAGTTCTTC
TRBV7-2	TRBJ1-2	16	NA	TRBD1	CASSLEPMGQGYGYTF	TGTGCCAGCAGCTTGGAACCCATGGGACAGGGCTATGGCTACACCTTC